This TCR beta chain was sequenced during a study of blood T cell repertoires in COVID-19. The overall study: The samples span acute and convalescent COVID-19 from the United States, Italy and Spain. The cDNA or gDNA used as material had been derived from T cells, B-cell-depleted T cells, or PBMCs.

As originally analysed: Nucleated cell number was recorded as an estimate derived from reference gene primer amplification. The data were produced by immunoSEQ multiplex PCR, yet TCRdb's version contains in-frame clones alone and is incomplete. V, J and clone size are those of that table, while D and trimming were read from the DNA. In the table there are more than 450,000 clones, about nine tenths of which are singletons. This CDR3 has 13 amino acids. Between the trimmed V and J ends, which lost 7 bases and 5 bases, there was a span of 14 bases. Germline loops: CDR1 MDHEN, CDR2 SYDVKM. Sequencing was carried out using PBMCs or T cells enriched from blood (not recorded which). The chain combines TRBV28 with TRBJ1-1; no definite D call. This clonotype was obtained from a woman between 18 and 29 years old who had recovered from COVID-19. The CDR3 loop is CASINSGGTEAFF. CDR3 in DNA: TGTGCCAGCATTAACTCTGGCGGGACTGAAGCTTTCTTT.